The 20 T cell receptor beta chains listed next were all sequenced from one sample in a study of blood T cell repertoires in COVID-19. Produced via immunoSEQ multiplex PCR; TCRdb's table is partial and in-frame only. This table holds 300,000 to 400,000 clones, approximately 90% found once. Sample: PBMCs or T cells enriched from blood (not recorded which). Receptors were obtained from a woman in her twenties or thirties who had been exposed to COVID-19.

This rearrangement joins TRBV11-2 to TRBJ1-2; maybe TRBD1 (6 bases). From germline, CDR1 is SGHAT and CDR2 FQNNGV. The CDR3 is 12 amino acids. The V gene lost 4 bases and the J gene lost 5 bases, with 8 bases spanning the gap. The CDR3 bases are TGTGCCAGCAGCTCGACAGGTTATGGCTACACCTTC. Amino acid sequence: CASSSTGYGYTF.

The J gene is TRBJ1-1, the V gene TRBV9; 7 nucleotides agree with TRBD1. The CDR3 consists of 13 residues. Germline V CDR1 and CDR2: SGDLS, YYNGEE. The junction had 1 base not matched to a gene; V was cut back by 5 bases and J by 0 bases. In nucleotides, the CDR3 is TGTGCCAGCAGGGGACAGATGAACACTGAAGCTTTCTTT. As protein: CASRGQMNTEAFF.

The chain links TRBV14 to TRBJ1-2; D gene unclear. The germline V and J ends were trimmed by 4 bases and 6 bases, with 18 bases remaining between them. Germline lookup yields CDR1 SGHDN and CDR2 FVKESK. The CDR3 loop spans 15 amino acids. CDR3 region: CASSRAITVMDGYTF. The CDR3 DNA reads as TGTGCCAGCAGCCGAGCCATTACAGTGATGGATGGCTACACCTTC.

The chain combines TRBV19 with TRBJ2-1; the D gene is possibly TRBD2 (5 bases). Per the germline V gene, CDR1 is LNHDA and CDR2 is SQIVND (reference sequence). V lost 5 bases and J lost 3, with 8 bases in between. The CDR3 is 13 amino acids. CDR3 region: CASSPGYYNEQFF. In nucleotides, the CDR3 is TGTGCCAGTAGTCCGGGGTACTACAATGAGCAGTTCTTC.

This rearrangement joins TRBV9 to TRBJ1-2; 7 nucleotides match TRBD1. Germline loops: CDR1 SGDLS, CDR2 YYNGEE. The CDR3 length is 15 residues. V was pared by 3 bases and J by 0 bases, with 5 bases of the junction left unmatched. For the CDR3, the DNA is TGTGCCAGCAGCGGGTGGACAGGACCTAACTATGGCTACACCTTC. Its translation: CASSGWTGPNYGYTF.

In this sample, this clone turned up a few times. This chain joins TRBV20-1 and TRBJ1-2; D possibly corresponds to TRBD1 (6 bases). The CDR3 spans 11 residues. V was shortened by 4 bases and J by 3 bases, with 6 bases between the two germline ends. Per germline, CDR1 DFQATT and CDR2 SNEGSKA (reference sequence). DNA of the CDR3: TGCAGTGCTACAGGGGACTATGGCTACACCTTC. Its translation: CSATGDYGYTF.

This rearrangement joins TRBV12-3 or TRBV12-4 to TRBJ1-1, with D maybe TRBD1 (5 bases). The V gene lost 3 bases and the J gene lost 5 bases, with 10 bases spanning the gap. The CDR3 sequence is 13 residues long. The CDR3 DNA follows: TGTGCCAGCAGTTTCCCTGGGGCTACTGAAGCTTTCTTT. Protein sequence: CASSFPGATEAFF.

The CDR3 DNA reads as TGTGCCACCAGTGACGACAGGGGTAGGTTCTTC. This sequence encodes CATSDDRGRFF. The rearrangement uses TRBV24-1 and TRBJ2-1; the match to TRBD1 covers 8 bases. The CDR3 is 11 residues long. Germline values: CDR1 KGHDR, CDR2 SFDVKD. V trimming: 4 bases; J trimming: 15 bases; junction bases outside the gene matches: 4.

This chain joins TRBV6-2 or TRBV6-3 and TRBJ2-5; 16 bases are a match to TRBD2. The CDR3 is made up of 15 amino acids. V trimming: 4 bases; J trimming: 5 bases; junction bases outside the gene matches: 1. CDR1 is MNHEY and CDR2 is SVGEGT in the germline V gene. This CDR3 reads CASSSGLAGGETQYF. In nucleotides, the CDR3 is TGTGCCAGCAGTTCGGGACTAGCGGGGGGGGAGACCCAGTACTTC.

This chain uses TRBV9 with TRBJ1-6, with a tentative D call TRBD1 (5 bases). Germline CDR1 reads SGDLS; CDR2 reads YYNGEE. The V end lost 0 bases, the J end lost 4 bases, and 11 bases lay between the germline ends. The CDR3 runs to 16 residues. The CDR3 region is CASSVGGQIYNSPLHF. The CDR3 bases are TGTGCCAGCAGCGTAGGGGGCCAAATATATAATTCACCCCTCCACTTT.

The CDR3 nucleotides read TGTGCCAGTAGTAGACCAGGGGTTTCCAACTATGGCTACACCTTC. Translating gives CASSRPGVSNYGYTF. The rearrangement joins TRBV19 to TRBJ1-2; D possibly corresponds to TRBD1 (6 bases). This CDR3 is 15 amino acids long. From germline, CDR1 is LNHDA and CDR2 SQIVND (reference sequence). Between the trimmed V and J ends, which lost 4 bases and 2 bases, there was a span of 14 bases.

The chain joins TRBV5-4 to TRBJ1-1; 11 bases match TRBD1. There are 15 residues in the CDR3. With 5 bases clipped from V and 7 bases from J, the junction kept 10 bases outside the gene matches. Per germline, CDR1 SGHNT and CDR2 YYREEE (reference sequence). The DNA for the CDR3 is TGTGCCAGCAGTCTCGGACAGGGGGCGTGGGATGAAGCTTTCTTT. Its protein is CASSLGQGAWDEAFF. The entire variable domain, with the rest obtained from reference TRBV5-4 and TRBJ1-1, is as follows: ETGVTQSPTHLIKTRGQQVTLRCSSQSGHNTVSWYQQALGQGPQFIFQYYREEENGRGNFPPRFSGLQFPNYSSELNVNALELDDSALYLCASSLGQGAWDEAFFGQGTRLTVV.

V gene TRBV11-1 combines with J gene TRBJ1-1, with D possibly TRBD1 on 6 matching bases. The CDR3 is 15 amino acids. Germline V gives CDR1 SGHAT, CDR2 FQDESV (reference sequence). Trimming shortened V by 1 base and J by 6 bases, and 15 bases separated the two germline ends. The CDR3 DNA is TGTGCCAGCAGCTTAGGGGGGGCCCGGGGGGCTGAAGCTTTCTTT. Its protein is CASSLGGARGAEAFF.

The chain is built from TRBV2 and TRBJ1-2; D unclear. Trimming cost V 8 bases and J 1 base, with 8 bases left between them. Germline CDR1 is SNHLY and CDR2 is FYNNEI. This CDR3 region has 12 residues. DNA for the CDR3: TGTGCCAGCTTAGATGGTAACTATGGCTACACCTTC. It translates to CASLDGNYGYTF. Full variable domain (remainder filled in from reference TRBV2 and TRBJ1-2): EPEVTQTPSHQVTQMGQEVILRCVPISNHLYFYWYRQILGQKVEFLVSFYNNEISEKSEIFDDQFSVERPDGSNFTLKIRSTKLEDSAMYFCASLDGNYGYTFGSGTRLTVV.

This clone has only one observation. V gene TRBV27 combines with J gene TRBJ1-4; no clear D. The CDR3 consists of 13 residues. The germline gives CDR1 MNHEY, CDR2 SMNVEV (reference sequence). The V end lost 4 bases, the J end lost 10 bases, and 13 bases lay between the germline ends. CDR3 region: CASSSDNRGKLFF. The CDR3 DNA reads TGTGCCAGCAGTTCCGACAACCGGGGAAAACTGTTTTTT.

The rearrangement joins TRBV19 to TRBJ1-2; 10 nucleotides align to TRBD1. Germline V CDR1 and CDR2: LNHDA, SQIVND (reference sequence). The CDR3 is made up of 13 amino acids. Losses at the gene ends were 6 bases for V and 3 bases for J; bases not matched to a gene: 1. The CDR3 spells CASSGQGDYGYTF. CDR3 nucleotide sequence: TGTGCCAGTAGCGGACAGGGGGACTATGGCTACACCTTC.

V gene TRBV7-2 combines with J gene TRBJ1-4; 7 bases match TRBD1. This CDR3 is 16 amino acids long. Germline V gene data show CDR1 as SGHTA and CDR2 as FQGNSA. V dropped 3 bases and J dropped 4; count of bases not matched to a gene: 8. CDR3 DNA sequence: TGTGCCAGCAGCTTTATTCGGGACAGTTATAATGAAAAACTGTTTTTT. As protein: CASSFIRDSYNEKLFF. Full variable domain (remainder filled in from reference TRBV7-2 and TRBJ1-4): GAGVSQSPSNKVTEKGKDVELRCDPISGHTALYWYRQSLGQGLEFLIYFQGNSAPDKSGLPSDRFSAERTGGSVSTLTIQRTQQEDSAVYLCASSFIRDSYNEKLFFGSGTQLSVL.

J is TRBJ1-1 and V is TRBV19; D call uncertain. Germline CDR1 and CDR2: LNHDA and SQIVND (reference sequence). The CDR3 runs 15 residues. Trimming cost V 3 bases and J 4 bases, with 15 bases left between them. The CDR3 DNA sequence: TGTGCCAGTAGTATCGGTAGGCAGGTCCTCACTGAAGCTTTCTTT. Residues: CASSIGRQVLTEAFF.

The gene calls are TRBV4-2 and TRBJ2-7, with a weak D call TRBD2 (6 bases). The V and J ends lost 4 bases and 7 bases respectively, with 35 bases between them. CDR1 is LGHNA, CDR2 YNFKEQ, per germline. There are 20 residues in the CDR3. CDR3 region: CASSPPQGVFAGSPVGEQYF. CDR3 DNA sequence: TGTGCCAGCAGCCCCCCGCAAGGGGTTTTCGCGGGGTCTCCGGTGGGGGAGCAGTACTTC.

V usage is TRBV12-3 or TRBV12-4 and J usage is TRBJ1-2; tentative D call: TRBD1 (6 bases). Trimming removed 4 bases at V and 11 bases at J, with 14 bases between. This CDR3 spans 12 amino acids. CDR3 amino acids: CASSSTGVSYTF. The CDR3 nucleotides read TGTGCCAGCAGTTCGACAGGCGTCAGTTACACCTTC.